The rows below give T cell receptor beta chains drawn from one sample of a study of cytomegalovirus exposure and HLA in healthy donors. Assay: immunoSEQ multiplex PCR; the TCRdb copy retains only in-frame clones and omits some. The data contain about 90,000 clones, approximately 60% of them singletons. What was sequenced was PBMCs. These receptors all come from a woman aged 45-65 years in good health and CMV-seropositive. CDR3s include the opening cysteine and the closing phenylalanine or tryptophan. The D gene is left open where the match is weak. Rows give clone size only sometimes, using once, few, many, or a class for an expanded clone.

j_call: TRBJ2-5; d_call: TRBD2; v_call: TRBV13; clone_size: .; cdr3_aa: CASSLRLAGGETQYF; cdr3_nt: TGTGCCAGCAGCTTAAGACTAGCGGGGGGAGAGACCCAGTACTTC
j_call: TRBJ1-1; d_call: .; v_call: TRBV28; clone_size: .; cdr3_aa: CASSSQGLRTEAFF; cdr3_nt: TGTGCCAGCAGTTCGCAGGGTTTAAGGACTGAAGCTTTCTTT
j_call: TRBJ1-5; d_call: .; v_call: TRBV6-5; clone_size: .; cdr3_aa: CASRPTGDSNQPQHF; cdr3_nt: TGTGCCAGCAGACCGACAGGAGATAGCAATCAGCCCCAGCATTTT
j_call: TRBJ2-3; d_call: TRBD1; v_call: TRBV7-3; clone_size: .; cdr3_aa: CASSLQGQGYQDTQYF; cdr3_nt: TGTGCCAGCAGCTTACAAGGACAGGGATATCAAGATACGCAGTATTTT
j_call: TRBJ1-1; d_call: .; v_call: TRBV10-2; clone_size: once; cdr3_aa: CASSELDRPTAFF; cdr3_nt: TGCGCCAGCAGTGAGTTGGACAGACCTACAGCTTTCTTT
j_call: TRBJ1-2; d_call: TRBD1; v_call: TRBV7-3; clone_size: few; cdr3_aa: CASSPRQGAYTF; cdr3_nt: TGTGCCAGCAGCCCTAGACAGGGTGCCTACACCTTC
j_call: TRBJ1-1; d_call: .; v_call: TRBV5-6; clone_size: few; cdr3_aa: CASSLVGLQNTEAFF; cdr3_nt: TGTGCCAGCAGCTTGGTCGGTCTGCAGAACACTGAAGCTTTCTTT
j_call: TRBJ1-5; d_call: .; v_call: TRBV19; clone_size: .; cdr3_aa: CASRPGTSNQPQHF; cdr3_nt: TGTGCCAGCCGACCAGGGACAAGCAATCAGCCCCAGCATTTT
j_call: TRBJ1-2; d_call: TRBD1; v_call: TRBV27; clone_size: few; cdr3_aa: CASSLWGTGVGYTF; cdr3_nt: TGTGCCAGCAGTCTGTGGGGGACAGGGGTTGGCTACACCTTC
j_call: TRBJ1-1; d_call: TRBD1; v_call: TRBV5-1; clone_size: .; cdr3_aa: CASSLGDSSMNTEAFF; cdr3_nt: TGCGCCAGCAGCTTGGGGGACAGTAGCATGAACACTGAAGCTTTCTTT
j_call: TRBJ2-3; d_call: .; v_call: TRBV7-6; clone_size: .; cdr3_aa: CASSLAGREGTDTQYF; cdr3_nt: TGTGCCAGCAGCTTAGCAGGCAGGGAAGGCACAGATACGCAGTATTTT
j_call: TRBJ2-1; d_call: TRBD2; v_call: TRBV4-1; clone_size: .; cdr3_aa: CASSQEASGLLNYNEQFF; cdr3_nt: TGCGCCAGCAGCCAAGAGGCTAGCGGGTTACTAAACTACAATGAGCAGTTCTTC
j_call: TRBJ1-6; d_call: TRBD1; v_call: TRBV7-9; clone_size: .; cdr3_aa: CASSLASSDRDNSPLHF; cdr3_nt: TGTGCCAGCAGCTTAGCTTCCTCGGACAGGGATAATTCACCCCTCCACTTT
j_call: TRBJ1-2; d_call: .; v_call: TRBV27; clone_size: .; cdr3_aa: CASSLSLGGGINYGYTF; cdr3_nt: TGTGCCAGCAGTTTATCGCTAGGGGGAGGGATTAACTATGGCTACACCTTC
j_call: TRBJ1-4; d_call: TRBD1; v_call: TRBV29-1; clone_size: few; cdr3_aa: CSVEGQGIEKLFF; cdr3_nt: TGCAGCGTGGAAGGACAGGGGATTGAAAAACTGTTTTTT